This T cell receptor (beta chain) comes out of a study of shared clonotypes between healthy human individuals. Study findings and constraints: On the whole, naive subsets had larger estimated richness than memory subsets had.

The material for each subset, its genomic DNA, was split evenly across several immunoSEQ plates. TCRdb keeps only in-frame clones here, not all; method: immunoSEQ multiplex PCR. The sample includes approximately 710,000 clones, 80% to 95% of them seen just once. Only a few counts were recorded for this clone. The antigen remains undetermined. Distinct nucleotide sequences in the sample also encode this CDR3. Germline V lookup: CDR1 SEHNR, CDR2 FQNEAQ (reference sequence). CDR3 length: 11 amino acids. V lost 1 base and J lost 3, with 0 bases in between. The donor population consisted of healthy HIV-negative adults with no recent acute infections or vaccinations. The donors, all of them Caucasian adults, lived in Nashville, Tennessee.

The material sequenced was memory CD8+ T cells from PBMCs. Subset noted: CD45RO+ cells pooled with CCR7-negative TemRA cells. The TCR comes from a man aged 18 to 35 in good health. Some clones in this sample may be carry-over from other donors' samples. The chain combines TRBV7-9 with TRBJ1-1; unclear D gene. The CDR3 protein is CASSLDTEAFF. The CDR3 region has the DNA TGTGCCAGCAGCTTAGACACTGAAGCTTTCTTT.